The clone carrying this TCR beta chain was observed a handful of times. The antigen is not known. A much bigger clone sits one base away, suggesting this may be a read error. Germline V gene data show CDR1 as SGHAT and CDR2 as FQDESV (reference sequence). The CDR3 has 16 amino acids. The data were taken from a study of regulatory T cells in long-lasting Graves disease. Findings and caveats of the study: Persistent Graves' patients had lower TCR diversity than newly diagnosed ones.

TCR beta libraries were built with iRepertoire HTBI primers and Arm-PCR of CDR3 regions. One entry per CDR3 protein, called by TCRdb with MiXCR from the multiplex PCR reads. Among 400,000 to 500,000 distinct CDR3 sequences listed, about 22% were seen once. The time point denotes: persistent/refractory GD, antithyroid drugs over 5 years with positive TRAb. The TCR library used RNA extracted from PBMCs. The starting material was peripheral blood mononuclear cells (PBMCs), obtained when the disease was refractory, from a patient treated with antithyroid drugs. This TCR was recovered from a female donor with Graves disease. The V call is TRBV11-1, the J call TRBJ2-5, with 8 bases aligning to TRBD2. The CDR3 nucleotides are TGTGTCAGCAGCTTATTCCAGCGGGGGATACAAGAGACCCAGTACTTC. Translating it yields CVSSLFQRGIQETQYF.